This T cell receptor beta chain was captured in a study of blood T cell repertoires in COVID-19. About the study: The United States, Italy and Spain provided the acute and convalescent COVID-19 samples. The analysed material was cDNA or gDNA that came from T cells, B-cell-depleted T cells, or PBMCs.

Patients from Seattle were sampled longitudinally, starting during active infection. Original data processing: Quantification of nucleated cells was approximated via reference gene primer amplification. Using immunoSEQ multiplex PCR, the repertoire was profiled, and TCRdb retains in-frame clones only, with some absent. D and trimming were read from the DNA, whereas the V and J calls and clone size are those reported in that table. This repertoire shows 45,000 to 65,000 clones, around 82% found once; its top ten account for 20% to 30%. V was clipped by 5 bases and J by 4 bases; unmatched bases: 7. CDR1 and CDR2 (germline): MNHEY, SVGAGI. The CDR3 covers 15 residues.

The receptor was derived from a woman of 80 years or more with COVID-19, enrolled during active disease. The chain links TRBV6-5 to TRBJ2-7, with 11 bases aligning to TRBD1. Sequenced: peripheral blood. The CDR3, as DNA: TGTGCCAGCAGTCCCCGGACAGGGGGCTTATACGAGCAGTACTTC. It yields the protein CASSPRTGGLYEQYF.